The present entry profiles one T cell receptor beta chain with its context. Its antigen is still unknown. The data originate from a study of identical twins. Overall study findings and caveats: Zero-insertion analyses might be partly confounded by invariant T cells like MAIT and iNKT. Fewer insertions were carried by abundant cord blood beta clonotypes, but none was seen in memory repertoires. Beta out-of-frame sequences displayed a weaker excess of sharing between twins.

TCRdb fed the 5' RACE reads into MiXCR, producing one record per CDR3 protein. In the table there are more than 400,000 distinct CDR3 sequences, around 15% of which are singletons. Germline V gene lookup returns CDR1 SNHLY and CDR2 FYNNEI. V trimming: 4 bases; J trimming: 5 bases; junction bases outside the gene matches: 11. The CDR3 contains 15 residues. The same data also contributed to another study, on yellow fever vaccine responses in identical twins. According to that study: The authors reported partly convergent, partly personalized vaccine responses in identical twins.

The chain recombines TRBV2 with TRBJ2-7; 7 nucleotides line up with TRBD1. This receptor was obtained from a woman younger than 35 in good health. The sequencing sample was made of CD4+ T cells sorted from blood. In nucleotides, the CDR3 is TGTGCCAGCAGTGCCAGACAGGGCCCCCCTGACGAGCAGTACTTC. This translates into CASSARQGPPDEQYF.